This TCR beta chain was captured by sequencing in a study of OX40 agonist ivuxolimab in advanced cancers. The overall study: Intravenous ivuxolimab at 0.01 to 10 mg/kg was given to patients every 2 weeks.

About this clone itself: Its target is unknown. The junction does not match germline at one end; this may be a read error.

The study's findings and limits: Averaging showed that CD8+ T cells had more expanded clones than CD4+ did.

The data were produced by immunoSEQ multiplex PCR, yet TCRdb's version contains in-frame clones alone and is incomplete. The sample records more than 100,000 clones, just over 90% being singletons. Blood draws occurred at baseline, cycle 4 day 1, and cycle 7 day 1. Material: CD4+ or CD8+ T cells sorted from blood, obtained in a trial of the OX40 agonist ivuxolimab. The clonotype comes from an adult with an advanced solid tumor such as melanoma, head and neck, liver or kidney cancer.

In nucleotides, the CDR3 is TGTGCCAGCAGTTGGGTAGCGGGGGAGCAATACTTC. This encodes CASSWVAGEQYF. J is TRBJ2-7 and V is TRBV6-1; 9 nucleotides match TRBD2. The CDR3 length is 12 residues. The V gene's germline CDR1 is MNHNS and CDR2 SASEGT.